Listed below are T cell receptor beta chains from one sample, sequenced in a study of shared clonotypes between healthy human individuals. Clones were read by immunoSEQ multiplex PCR, and TCRdb kept only the in-frame ones, dropping some. The sample includes 470,000 or so clones, more than 75% of them seen just once. The sequenced sample consisted of PBMCs. These receptors were taken from a woman aged 40 to 49 in good health. Some clones in this sample may be carry-over from other donors' samples. The CDR3 runs from the conserved cysteine through the conserved F or W.

v_call cdr3_aa
TRBV29-1 CSVREGTLPQHF
TRBV30 CAWSDSYSGNTIYF
TRBV9 CASSLGTTTDTQYF
TRBV11-2 CASSLGLAGGRADTQYF
TRBV2 CASIGTSGSGGTQYF
TRBV29-1 CSGEHPPTEAFF
TRBV9 CASSVDRALPTDTQYF
TRBV27 CASSPHSGAIQETQYF
TRBV18 CASSFRGGRNQPQHF
TRBV6-5 CASRESGRVSYEQYF
TRBV5-4 CASSPRETDTQYF
TRBV11-1 CASTGGQAGANVLTF
TRBV5-1 CASSTGLAGSNEQFF
TRBV5-8 CASSLLGGTYEQYF
TRBV6-4 CASSDSFVETQYF
TRBV7-8 CASSLGLAGVGQYF
TRBV4-3 CASSQEWGLRETQYF
TRBV7-9 CASSLVGTTLYNEQFF
TRBV19 CASLGVRDRASNQPQHF
TRBV4-1 CASSQGFGGVEQYF
TRBV29-1 CSGRTGGEQFF
TRBV7-9 CASSGQGDTEAFF
TRBV5-4 CASSSQRGGYNEQFF
TRBV6-1 CASTSASAAVNEQFF
TRBV7-9 CASSLVGLAGVEQFF
TRBV7-9 CASSLTTGYDAYEQYF
TRBV7-6 CASSMMRGAGNTIYF
TRBV7-7 CASSRDHYNEQFF
TRBV4-1 CASRGFNEQYF
TRBV28 CASSPGQTADTQYF
TRBV11-2 CASSSSRGQSNQPQHF
TRBV6-6 CASSPGVRWYF
TRBV9 CASSVDRDEQYF
TRBV7-9 CASSLGTGVNSYEQYF
TRBV11-2 CASSTRVDYGYTF
TRBV28 CASSLPQFFYGYTF
TRBV28 CASSFPSSYEQYF
TRBV2 CASSDTGGSGNTIYF
TRBV15 CATSRDRRENEQFF
TRBV19 CASSTLDGAQTYEQYF
TRBV30 CAWDGFRGETQYF
TRBV7-8 CASNLNRDRYEQYF
TRBV7-8 CASSLASAISNQPQHF
TRBV25-1 CASSEFRDGLYEQYF
TRBV2 CASGEDSSTDTQYF
TRBV5-4 CASRTWGRGNTIYF
TRBV7-9 CASSPTGANIQYF
TRBV5-1 CASSLGGGTDTQYF
TRBV2 CASSDLSGSYNEQFF